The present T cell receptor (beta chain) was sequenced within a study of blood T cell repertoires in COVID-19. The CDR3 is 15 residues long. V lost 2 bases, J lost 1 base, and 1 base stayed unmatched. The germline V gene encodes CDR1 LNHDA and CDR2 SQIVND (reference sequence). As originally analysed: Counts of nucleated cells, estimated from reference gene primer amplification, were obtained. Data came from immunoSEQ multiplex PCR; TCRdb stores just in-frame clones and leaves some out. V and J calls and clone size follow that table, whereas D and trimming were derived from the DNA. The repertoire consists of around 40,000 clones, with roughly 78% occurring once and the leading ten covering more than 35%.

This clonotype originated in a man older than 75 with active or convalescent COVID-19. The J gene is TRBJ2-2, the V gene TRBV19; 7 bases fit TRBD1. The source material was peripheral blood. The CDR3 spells CASSIHRGNTGELFF. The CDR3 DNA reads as TGTGCCAGTAGTATACACAGGGGGAACACCGGGGAGCTGTTTTTT.